The clone carrying this T cell receptor beta chain was observed many times. Its antigen is as yet unknown. The read ends 3 residues early relative to the CDR3; the germline J gene fills the gap. For at least one year, all CVID subjects received replacement immunoglobulin. The data were taken from a study of T cell clonality in common variable immunodeficiency. Study results and caveats: Reportedly, TCR beta sequences from common variable immunodeficiency showed fewer deletions and N-nucleotide insertions.

Produced via immunoSEQ multiplex PCR; TCRdb's table is partial and in-frame only. The data show around 32,000 clones, with none appearing a single time. The germline gives CDR1 GTSNPN, CDR2 SVGIG (reference sequence). The CDR3 length is 13 residues. V shed 3 bases, J shed 5 bases, and the junction held 2 bases outside the gene matches. The sequenced material came from peripheral blood mononuclear cells. This clonotype was sampled from a human donor with common variable immunodeficiency. The V and J genes are TRBV30 and TRBJ1-4, with 8 bases fitting TRBD1. The CDR3: CAWRYRGNEKLFF. CDR3 bases read: TGTGCCTGGAGGTACAGGGGGAATGAAAAA.